This TCR beta chain comes out of a study of CD8 T cells in Susac syndrome. The ends were cut back, 0 bases at V and 5 bases at J, with 13 bases in the middle. This CDR3 spans 15 amino acids. Germline loops: CDR1 GTSNPN, CDR2 SVGIG (reference sequence). With random hexamers, roughly 0.5 to 1 ug RNA was reverse transcribed. TCRdb re-called the immunoSEQ multiplex PCR reads with MiXCR, one entry per CDR3 protein. The sample shows roughly 200,000 distinct CDR3 sequences, less than 95% of them seen only once. The gene calls are TRBV30 and TRBJ1-4; no definite D call. The sequenced material came from CD4+ T cells from PBMCs. The sequence came from a human donor in good health. The CDR3 protein is CAWSVGSGTNEKLFF. CDR3 coding DNA: TGTGCCTGGAGTGTGGGTTCGGGTACCAATGAAAAACTGTTTTTT.